These T cell receptor beta chains were read from a single sample in a study of blood T cell repertoires in COVID-19. Sequencing was performed with immunoSEQ multiplex PCR; in TCRdb, only in-frame clones are kept and a portion is missing. The sample records about 330,000 clones, nearly 90% being singletons. What was sequenced was PBMCs or T cells enriched from blood (not recorded which). These receptor sequences come from a woman in her thirties who had recovered from COVID-19. CDR3s include the opening cysteine and the closing phenylalanine or tryptophan. The D gene is left open where the match is weak. Some rows have no size entry. The others give once, few or many, or a class for an expanded clone.

>TRBV15|NA|TRBJ1-5|NA
CATSPRVNQPQHF
TGTGCCACCAGCCCCAGGGTTAACCAGCCCCAGCATTTT
>TRBV19|NA|TRBJ1-6|NA
CASSDGGSASPLHF
TGTGCCAGTAGTGATGGTGGGAGTGCTTCACCCCTCCACTTT
>TRBV4-1|NA|TRBJ1-5|NA
CASSQKTGYQPQHF
TGCGCCAGCAGCCAGAAAACAGGTTATCAGCCCCAGCATTTT
>TRBV18|TRBD2|TRBJ2-1|NA
CASSPPYSGGYHNEQFF
TGTGCCAGCTCACCCCCCTATAGCGGGGGCTATCACAATGAGCAGTTCTTC
>TRBV27|NA|TRBJ1-5|NA
CASSFPGQPQHF
TGTGCCAGCAGTTTCCCGGGTCAGCCCCAGCATTTT
>TRBV5-8|NA|TRBJ1-1|NA
CASSPRGRDTEAFF
TGTGCCAGCAGCCCACGGGGAAGAGACACTGAAGCTTTCTTT
>TRBV18|NA|TRBJ1-1|once
CASSPDRMNTEAFF
TGTGCCAGCTCACCGGACAGAATGAACACTGAAGCTTTCTTT
>TRBV6-6|TRBD1|TRBJ1-4|NA
CASRPGQGGEKLFF
TGTGCCAGCAGGCCGGGACAGGGAGGAGAAAAACTGTTTTTT
>TRBV20-1|NA|TRBJ1-2|NA
CSARGQYGYTF
TGCAGTGCTAGAGGGCAGTATGGCTACACCTTC
>TRBV2|TRBD1|TRBJ1-2|NA
CASSGRTGENGYTF
TGTGCCAGCAGTGGCCGGACAGGGGAAAATGGCTACACCTTC
>TRBV2|TRBD1|TRBJ1-1|NA
CASGTGSTEAFF
TGTGCCAGCGGGACAGGGTCCACTGAAGCTTTCTTT
>TRBV19|NA|TRBJ1-5|NA
CASSTLQGDSNQPQHF
TGTGCCAGTAGTACCCTACAGGGAGATAGCAATCAGCCCCAGCATTTT
>TRBV5-8|TRBD1|TRBJ1-2|NA
CASSPGTGGGYGYTF
TGTGCCAGCAGCCCCGGGACAGGGGGCGGTTATGGCTACACCTTC
>TRBV30|NA|TRBJ1-5|NA
CAWSHRESQPQHF
TGTGCCTGGAGTCATAGGGAGAGTCAGCCCCAGCATTTT